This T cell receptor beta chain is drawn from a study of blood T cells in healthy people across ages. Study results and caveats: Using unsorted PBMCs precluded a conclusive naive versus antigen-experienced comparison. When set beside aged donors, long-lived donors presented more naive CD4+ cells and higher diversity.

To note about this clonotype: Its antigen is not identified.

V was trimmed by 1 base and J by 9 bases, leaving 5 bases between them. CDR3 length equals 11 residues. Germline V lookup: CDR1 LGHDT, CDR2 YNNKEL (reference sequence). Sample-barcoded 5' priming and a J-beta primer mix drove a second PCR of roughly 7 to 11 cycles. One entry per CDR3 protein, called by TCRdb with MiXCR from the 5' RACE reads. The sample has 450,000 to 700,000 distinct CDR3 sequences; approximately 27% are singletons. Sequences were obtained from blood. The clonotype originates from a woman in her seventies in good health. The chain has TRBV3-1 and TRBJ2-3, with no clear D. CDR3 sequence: CASSQGSTQYF. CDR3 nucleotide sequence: TGTGCCAGCAGCCAAGGATCAACGCAGTATTTT.